Listed here are 15 T cell receptor beta chains from one sample, sequenced in a study of Ad26.COV2.S vaccination and SARS-CoV-2 variants. Treatment denoted: around 19 received Ad26.COV2.S at low or high dose, single or two shots; about 5 received placebo; per-sample allocation not given. Vaccine and placebo recipients were sampled on day 63 after the first injection. The method was immunoSEQ multiplex PCR; TCRdb's version includes in-frame clones alone and lacks a portion of them. The sample records about 350,000 clones, less than 90% being singletons. The specimen comprised peripheral blood, sampled in a trial of Ad26.COV2.S vaccine versus placebo. The receptor source for this set is a person between 18 and 65 years old who received the Ad26.COV2.S COVID-19 vaccine or a placebo.

The chain employs TRBV4-3 and TRBJ1-3, with D unresolved. Trimming left V 1 base short and J 3 bases short, with 10 bases between. CDR1 and CDR2 (germline): LGHNA, YSLEER. The CDR3 is 15 residues long. CDR3: CASSQVTYYGNTIYF. In DNA, the CDR3 is TGCGCCAGCAGCCAAGTAACTTACTATGGAAACACCATATATTTT.

CDR3 bases: TGTGCCAGCACCGGACTAGCGGACAATGAGCAGTTCTTC. Its protein is CASTGLADNEQFF. This chain joins TRBV12-3 or TRBV12-4 and TRBJ2-1, with 10 bases fitting TRBD2. This CDR3 contains 13 residues. J gave up 5 bases and V 7 bases, and 2 bases lay outside the gene matches.

The CDR3 DNA sequence: TGTGCCAGCAGTCCCTTCTCTGGGGCCAACGTCCTGACTTTC. Translation gives CASSPFSGANVLTF. This chain uses TRBV27 with TRBJ2-6; D not resolved. Trimming took 5 bases from V and 0 from J, leaving 5 bases between them. CDR3 length: 14 residues. The germline CDR1 and CDR2 sequences are MNHEY and SMNVEV (reference sequence).

This sequence joins TRBV5-4 and TRBJ1-6; 8 positions match TRBD1. From germline, CDR1 is SGHNT and CDR2 YYREEE (reference sequence). Losses at the gene ends were 5 bases for V and 5 bases for J; bases not matched to a gene: 6. This CDR3 has 15 amino acids. CDR3: CASSQQGGNNSPLHF. DNA for the CDR3: TGTGCCAGCAGTCAACAGGGGGGGAATAATTCACCCCTCCACTTT.

The chain uses TRBV9 and TRBJ1-3; possibly TRBD1 for D (6 bases). The CDR3 loop spans 15 amino acids. Trimming stripped 3 bases from V and 2 bases from J, with 12 bases between. The germline CDR1 and CDR2 sequences are SGDLS and YYNGEE. The CDR3 DNA is TGTGCCAGCAGCGACAGGGCGTTCGCTGGAAACACCATATATTTT. Amino acids: CASSDRAFAGNTIYF.

The chain recombines TRBV5-1 with TRBJ2-2, with 8 bases identical to TRBD2. From germline, CDR1 is SGHRS and CDR2 YFSETQ. V lost 0 bases to trimming and J lost 3 bases; unmatched junction nucleotides: 1. The CDR3 length is 15 residues. CDR3 loop: CASSLVGRDTGELFF. CDR3 DNA sequence: TGCGCCAGCAGCTTGGTCGGGAGGGACACCGGGGAGCTGTTTTTT.

This chain connects TRBV9 to TRBJ2-1; 9 positions match TRBD2. V lost 2 bases, J lost 6 bases, and 6 bases stayed unmatched. The CDR3 has 15 amino acids. The germline gives CDR1 SGDLS, CDR2 YYNGEE. The chain's CDR3 is CASSVGAGGPNEQFF. The CDR3 coding sequence is TGTGCCAGCAGCGTGGGGGCGGGGGGGCCCAATGAGCAGTTCTTC.

J is TRBJ2-1 and V is TRBV25-1; 7 bases agree with TRBD2. This CDR3 has 16 amino acids. CDR1 and CDR2 from the germline V gene are MGHDK and SYGVNS. V lost 6 bases and J lost 2; bases outside the gene matches: 10. This CDR3 is CASRGGTVDTYNEQFF. The CDR3 nucleotides read TGTGCCAGCAGGGGGGGGACTGTTGACACCTACAATGAGCAGTTCTTC.

The V call is TRBV7-9, the J call TRBJ2-2, with TRBD1 matching over 9 bases. CDR3 length: 17 amino acids. V lost 7 bases and J lost 2; bases outside the gene matches: 11. Germline CDR1 and CDR2: SEHNR and FQNEAQ (reference sequence). The chain's CDR3 is CASIGIQGALNTGELFF. The CDR3 bases are TGTGCCAGCATAGGAATACAGGGGGCGCTCAACACCGGGGAGCTGTTTTTT. The variable domain in full, with the rest retrieved from reference TRBV7-9 and TRBJ2-2, is DTGVSQNPRHKITKRGQNVTFRCDPISEHNRLYWYRQTLGQGPEFLTYFQNEAQLEKSRLLSDRFSAERPKGSFSTLEIQRTEQGDSAMYLCASIGIQGALNTGELFFGEGSRLTVL.

The chain recombines TRBV27 with TRBJ2-7; 12 nucleotides agree with TRBD1. Germline CDR1 reads MNHEY; CDR2 reads SMNVEV (reference sequence). CDR3 size: 14 residues. J lost 9 bases, V lost 5 bases, and 8 bases had no gene match. The CDR3 protein is CASSPGQGAEGQYF. The CDR3 region has the DNA TGTGCCAGCAGTCCGGGACAGGGGGCAGAAGGGCAGTACTTC.

The V call is TRBV7-2, the J call TRBJ1-1; D possibly corresponds to TRBD1 (6 bases). This CDR3 region has 15 residues. CDR1 and CDR2 (germline): SGHTA, FQGNSA. V gave up 5 bases and J gave up 0 bases, with 13 bases separating them. The CDR3 nucleotides are TGTGCCAGCAGCATTATGGGACAAGTGAACACTGAAGCTTTCTTT. Protein sequence: CASSIMGQVNTEAFF.

This chain connects TRBV30 to TRBJ1-2; 7 bases are a match to TRBD1. The CDR3 has 18 residues. V gave up 4 bases and J gave up 2 bases; unmatched junction bases: 19. CDR1 is GTSNPN and CDR2 is SVGIG in the germline V gene (reference sequence). The CDR3 spells CAWILNRTGVPANYGYTF. The CDR3 bases are TGTGCCTGGATCCTAAACAGGACAGGAGTCCCTGCCAACTATGGCTACACCTTC.

The chain joins TRBV11-2 to TRBJ2-7; weak D call: TRBD2 (5 bases). V was clipped by 4 bases and J by 0 bases, with 10 bases between them. This CDR3 region has 14 residues. The germline V gene has CDR1 SGHAT and CDR2 FQNNGV. CDR3 sequence reads: CASSSSGSSYEQYF. CDR3 sequence (DNA): TGTGCCAGCAGCTCGTCGGGGAGCTCCTACGAGCAGTACTTC. The variable domain in full, completed from reference TRBV11-2 and TRBJ2-7, reads EAGVAQSPRYKIIEKRQSVAFWCNPISGHATLYWYQQILGQGPKLLIQFQNNGVVDDSQLPKDRFSAERLKGVDSTLKIQPAKLEDSAVYLCASSSSGSSYEQYFGPGTRLTVT.

The chain uses TRBV11-2 and TRBJ2-7; 8 positions agree with TRBD1. The ends lost 3 bases at V and 4 bases at J; junction bases unmatched: 5. Germline loops: CDR1 SGHAT, CDR2 FQNNGV. The CDR3 loop spans 14 amino acids. CDR3 sequence reads: CASSLTGVSYEQYF. The CDR3, as DNA: TGTGCCAGCAGCTTGACAGGGGTTTCTTACGAGCAGTACTTC.

The chain recombines TRBV14 with TRBJ2-3; D is possibly TRBD2 (6 bases). The ends were cut back, 2 bases at V and 6 bases at J, with 21 bases in the middle. The CDR3 consists of 17 residues. Germline V CDR1 and CDR2: SGHDN, FVKESK. In DNA form, the CDR3 reads TGTGCCAGCAGCCAAAGAACATTTCTGGAGGGAAGGGATACGCAGTATTTT. Translating gives CASSQRTFLEGRDTQYF. Together with reference TRBV14 and TRBJ2-3, the CDR3 gives the full variable domain: EAGVTQFPSHSVIEKGQTVTLRCDPISGHDNLYWYRRVMGKEIKFLLHFVKESKQDESGMPNNRFLAERTGGTYSTLKVQPAELEDSGVYFCASSQRTFLEGRDTQYFGPGTRLTVL.